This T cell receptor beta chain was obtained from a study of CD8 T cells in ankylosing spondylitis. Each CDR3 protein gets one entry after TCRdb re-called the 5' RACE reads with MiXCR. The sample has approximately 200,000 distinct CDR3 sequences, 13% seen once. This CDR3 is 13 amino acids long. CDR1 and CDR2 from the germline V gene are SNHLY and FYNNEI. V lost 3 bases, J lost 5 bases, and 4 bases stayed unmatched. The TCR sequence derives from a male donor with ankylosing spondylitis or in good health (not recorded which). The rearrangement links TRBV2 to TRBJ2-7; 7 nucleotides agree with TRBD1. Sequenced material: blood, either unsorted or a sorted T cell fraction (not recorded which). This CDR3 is CASSETGNNEQYF. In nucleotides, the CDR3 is TGTGCCAGCAGTGAGACAGGGAACAACGAGCAGTACTTC. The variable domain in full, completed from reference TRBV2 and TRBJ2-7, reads EPEVTQTPSHQVTQMGQEVILRCVPISNHLYFYWYRQILGQKVEFLVSFYNNEISEKSEIFDDQFSVERPDGSNFTLKIRSTKLEDSAMYFCASSETGNNEQYFGPGTRLTVT.